The text below deals with one T cell receptor (beta chain). The data were taken from a study of T cell changes during pregnancy in multiple sclerosis. Sequenced by immunoSEQ multiplex PCR; TCRdb stores in-frame clones only, minus some. The sample consists of around 47,000 clones, approximately 96% of them appearing once. Specimen: peripheral blood, collected in the second trimester of pregnancy. This sequence originates from a female donor with multiple sclerosis, enrolled in a pregnancy study.

CDR3 in DNA: TGTGCCACCAGCAGAGAGCAGGGCTACGAGCAGTACTTC. Protein sequence: CATSREQGYEQYF. J is TRBJ2-7 and V is TRBV15; TRBD1 is a possible D gene (5 bases). CDR3 length equals 13 residues. V shed 0 bases and J shed 3 bases, with 6 bases lying between them. Germline V gives CDR1 LNHNV, CDR2 YYDKDF (reference sequence).